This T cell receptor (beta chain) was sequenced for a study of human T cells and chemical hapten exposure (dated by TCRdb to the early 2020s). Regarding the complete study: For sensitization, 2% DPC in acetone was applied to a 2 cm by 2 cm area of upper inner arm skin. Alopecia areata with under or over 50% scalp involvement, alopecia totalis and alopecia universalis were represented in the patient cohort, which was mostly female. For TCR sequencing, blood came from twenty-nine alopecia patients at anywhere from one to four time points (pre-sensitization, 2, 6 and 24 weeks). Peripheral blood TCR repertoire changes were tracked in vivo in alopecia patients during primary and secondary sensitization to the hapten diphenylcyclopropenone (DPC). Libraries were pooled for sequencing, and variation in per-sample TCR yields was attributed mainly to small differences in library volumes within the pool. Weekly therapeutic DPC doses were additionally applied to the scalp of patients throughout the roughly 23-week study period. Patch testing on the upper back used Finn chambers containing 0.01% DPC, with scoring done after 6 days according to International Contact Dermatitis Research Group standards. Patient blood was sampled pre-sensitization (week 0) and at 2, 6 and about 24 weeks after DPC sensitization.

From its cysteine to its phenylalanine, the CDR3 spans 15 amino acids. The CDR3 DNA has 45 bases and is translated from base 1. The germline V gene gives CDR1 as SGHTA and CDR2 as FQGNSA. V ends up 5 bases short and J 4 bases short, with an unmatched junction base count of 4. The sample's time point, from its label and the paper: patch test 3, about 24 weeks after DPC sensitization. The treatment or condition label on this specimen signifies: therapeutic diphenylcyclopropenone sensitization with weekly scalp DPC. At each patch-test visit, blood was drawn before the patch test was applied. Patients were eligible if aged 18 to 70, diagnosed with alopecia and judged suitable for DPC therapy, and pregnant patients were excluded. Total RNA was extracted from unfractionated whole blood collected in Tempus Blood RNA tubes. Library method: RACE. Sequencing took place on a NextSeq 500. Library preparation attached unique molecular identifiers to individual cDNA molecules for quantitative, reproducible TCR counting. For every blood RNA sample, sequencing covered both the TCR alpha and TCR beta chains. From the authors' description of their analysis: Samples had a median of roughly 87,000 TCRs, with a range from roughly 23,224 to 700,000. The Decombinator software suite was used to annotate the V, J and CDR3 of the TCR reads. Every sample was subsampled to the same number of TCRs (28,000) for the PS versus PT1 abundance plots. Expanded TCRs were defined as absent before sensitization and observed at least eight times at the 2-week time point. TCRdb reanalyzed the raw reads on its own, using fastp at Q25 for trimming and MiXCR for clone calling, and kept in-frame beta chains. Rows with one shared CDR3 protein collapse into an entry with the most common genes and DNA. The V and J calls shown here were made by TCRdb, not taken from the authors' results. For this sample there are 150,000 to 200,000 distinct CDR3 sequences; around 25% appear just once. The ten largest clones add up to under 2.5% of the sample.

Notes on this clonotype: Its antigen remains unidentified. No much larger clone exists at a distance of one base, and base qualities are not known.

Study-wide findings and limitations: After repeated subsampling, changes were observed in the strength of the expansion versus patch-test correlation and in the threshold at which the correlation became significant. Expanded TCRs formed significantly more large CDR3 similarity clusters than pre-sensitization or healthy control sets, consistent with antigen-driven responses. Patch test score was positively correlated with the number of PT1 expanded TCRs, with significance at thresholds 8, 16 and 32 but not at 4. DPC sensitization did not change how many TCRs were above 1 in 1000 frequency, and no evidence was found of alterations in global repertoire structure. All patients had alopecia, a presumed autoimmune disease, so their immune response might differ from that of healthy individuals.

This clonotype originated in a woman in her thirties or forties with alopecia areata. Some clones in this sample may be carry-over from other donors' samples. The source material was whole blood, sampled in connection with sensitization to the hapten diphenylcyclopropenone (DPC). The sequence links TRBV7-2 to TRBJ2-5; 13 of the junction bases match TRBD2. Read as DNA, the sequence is TGTGCCAGCAGCCGACTAGCGGGAGGCGCAGAGACCCAGTACTTC. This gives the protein CASSRLAGGAETQYF. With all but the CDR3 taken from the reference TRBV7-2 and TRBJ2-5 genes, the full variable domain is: GAGVSQSPSNKVTEKGKDVELRCDPISGHTALYWYRQSLGQGLEFLIYFQGNSAPDKSGLPSDRFSAERTGGSVSTLTIQRTQQEDSAVYLCASSRLAGGAETQYFGPGTRLLVL.